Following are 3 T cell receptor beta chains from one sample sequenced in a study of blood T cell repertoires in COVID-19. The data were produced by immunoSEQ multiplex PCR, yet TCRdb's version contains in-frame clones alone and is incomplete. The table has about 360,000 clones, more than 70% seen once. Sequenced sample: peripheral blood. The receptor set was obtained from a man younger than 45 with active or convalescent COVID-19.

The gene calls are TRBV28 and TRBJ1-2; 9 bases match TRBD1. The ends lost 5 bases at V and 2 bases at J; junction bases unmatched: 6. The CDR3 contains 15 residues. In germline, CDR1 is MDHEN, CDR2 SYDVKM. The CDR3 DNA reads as TGTGCCAGCAGTCCCCGACAGGGGGGAAACTATGGCTACACCTTC. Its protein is CASSPRQGGNYGYTF.

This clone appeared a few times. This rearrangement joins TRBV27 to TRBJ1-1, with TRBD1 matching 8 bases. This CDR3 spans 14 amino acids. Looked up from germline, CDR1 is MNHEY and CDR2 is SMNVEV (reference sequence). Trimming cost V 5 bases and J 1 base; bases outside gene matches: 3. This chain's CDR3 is CASSHGTGNTEAFF. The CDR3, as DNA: TGTGCCAGCAGTCACGGGACAGGGAACACTGAAGCTTTCTTT.

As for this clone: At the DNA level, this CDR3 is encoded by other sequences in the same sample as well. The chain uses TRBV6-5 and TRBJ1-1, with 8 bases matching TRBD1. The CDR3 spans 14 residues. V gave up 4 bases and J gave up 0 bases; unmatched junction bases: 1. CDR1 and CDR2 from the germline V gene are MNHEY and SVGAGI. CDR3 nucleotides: TGTGCCAGCAGTTGGACAGGGATGAACACTGAAGCTTTCTTT. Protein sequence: CASSWTGMNTEAFF.